Presented here are 23 T cell receptor beta chains from one specimen sequenced in a study of chemoradiotherapy in HPV16-positive cancers. The data were produced by immunoSEQ multiplex PCR, yet TCRdb's version contains in-frame clones alone and is incomplete. The sample yields approximately 740 clones, approximately 90% seen once. The source material was tumor tissue, sampled from a patient who underwent chemoradiotherapy. Source of these receptors: a human donor with HPV-associated anogenital cancer.

V usage is TRBV5-1 and J usage is TRBJ2-1; no firm D call. The CDR3 is 14 amino acids. V lost 4 bases, J lost 10 bases, and 18 bases lay in between. CDR1 SGHRS and CDR2 YFSETQ come from the germline V gene. In nucleotides, the CDR3 is TGCGCCAGCAGCCCTTCCCCCGGGCTCCAAGAGCAGTTCTTC. Translation gives CASSPSPGLQEQFF.

The V and J genes are TRBV14 and TRBJ1-1; the D is unclear. Trimming took off 7 bases at V and 0 bases at J, with 12 bases between the two ends. CDR3 length: 14 residues. The germline gives CDR1 SGHDN, CDR2 FVKESK. CDR3 DNA: TGTGCCAGCACCTATCTTCAGATGAACACTGAAGCTTTCTTT. As protein: CASTYLQMNTEAFF.

The DNA of the CDR3 is TGTGCCAGCAGCTCGGGGGGGCGACAGTACTTC. As protein: CASSSGGRQYF. The genes are TRBV7-2 and TRBJ2-5, with 8 positions matching TRBD2. The CDR3 runs 11 residues. CDR1 and CDR2 from the germline V gene are SGHTA and FQGNSA. The J segment lost 11 bases and the V segment lost 4 bases, leaving 3 bases of the junction unmatched.

V and J are TRBV27 and TRBJ1-2; TRBD1 matches 9 bases. Germline values: CDR1 MNHEY, CDR2 SMNVEV (reference sequence). The CDR3 consists of 14 residues. V trimming: 4 bases; J trimming: 8 bases; junction bases outside the gene matches: 8. DNA for the CDR3: TGTGCCAGCAGTTGGCGGACAGGGGAGGGAGGCTACACCTTC. Translating it yields CASSWRTGEGGYTF.

The table lists this clone with a few counts. V is TRBV29-1 and J is TRBJ1-5; TRBD1 agrees at 7 bases. Germline-derived CDR1 and CDR2 are SQVTM and ANQGSEA. The CDR3 is made up of 13 amino acids. The CDR3 coding sequence is TGCGGCGCAGGACAGGACCTCAATCAGCCCCAGCATTTT. Encoded protein: CGAGQDLNQPQHF. The entire variable domain, with the rest obtained from reference TRBV29-1 and TRBJ1-5, is as follows: SAVISQKPSRDICQRGTSLTIQCQVDSQVTMMFWYRQQPGQSLTLIATANQGSEATYESGFVIDKFPISRPNLTFSTLTVSNMSPEDSSIYLCGAGQDLNQPQHFGDGTRLSIL.

This clone has just a few counts. The gene calls are TRBV5-6 and TRBJ2-5; possible D gene TRBD2, 6 bases. Trimming cost V 3 bases and J 7 bases, with 16 bases left between them. CDR1 SGHDT and CDR2 YYEEEE come from the germline V gene. The CDR3 sequence is 14 residues long. In DNA, the CDR3 is TGTGCCAGCAGCTCCTCGACTAGATTGGCGACCCAGTACTTC. Its protein product is CASSSSTRLATQYF.

This chain joins TRBV2 and TRBJ2-4, with 8 bases identical to TRBD2. The CDR3 extends over 19 amino acids. Germline CDR1 SNHLY, CDR2 FYNNEI. The junction had 12 bases not matched to a gene; V was cut back by 2 bases and J by 0 bases. CDR3 residues: CASSERELAEGGAKNIQYF. The DNA for the CDR3 is TGTGCCAGCAGTGAACGTGAACTAGCGGAAGGGGGAGCCAAAAACATTCAGTACTTC.

The chain carries TRBV9 and TRBJ2-1; 7 bases fit TRBD2. The V segment lost 4 bases and the J segment 9 bases; nucleotides outside the gene matches: 13. Germline CDR1 and CDR2: SGDLS and YYNGEE. The length of the CDR3 is 15 residues. CDR3 bases: TGTGCCAGCAGCCCCCGGACTAGTGCTGGCGGTGAGCAGTTCTTC. Its translation is CASSPRTSAGGEQFF. The variable domain in full, completed from reference TRBV9 and TRBJ2-1, reads DSGVTQTPKHLITATGQRVTLRCSPRSGDLSVYWYQQSLDQGLQFLIQYYNGEERAKGNILERFSAQQFPDLHSELNLSSLELGDSALYFCASSPRTSAGGEQFFGPGTRLTVL.

The chain couples TRBV4-2 to TRBJ2-3; 9 bases are a match to TRBD2. The V and J ends lost 4 bases and 5 bases, in that order; junction bases with no gene match: 19. Germline CDR1 LGHNA, CDR2 YNFKEQ. CDR3 length equals 19 residues. The DNA of the CDR3 is TGTGCCAGCAGCCTCTATCCCCCCGGGCGCGGGGGGGCCCAAGATACGCAGTATTTT. Residues: CASSLYPPGRGGAQDTQYF.

The chain uses TRBV7-9 and TRBJ1-2; D is possibly TRBD1 (5 bases). Germline V gene sequence: CDR1 SEHNR, CDR2 FQNEAQ (reference sequence). The CDR3 consists of 13 residues. Trimming cost V 5 bases and J 2 bases, with 9 bases left between them. The DNA for the CDR3 is TGTGCCAGCAGCCCCCAGGGAAACTATGGCTACACCTTC. This codes for CASSPQGNYGYTF.

This clone was recorded a few times. The chain uses TRBV9 and TRBJ2-1; D gene unclear. The CDR3 has 14 amino acids. Trimming took 2 bases from V and 8 from J, leaving 14 bases between them. CDR1 SGDLS and CDR2 YYNGEE come from the germline V gene. The CDR3 loop is CASSVTLTLDEQFF. CDR3 nucleotides: TGTGCCAGCAGCGTCACATTGACCCTTGATGAGCAGTTCTTC.

This clone appeared a single time. V and J are TRBV15 and TRBJ2-1; 8 bases match TRBD1. The V gene end was trimmed by 2 bases and the J gene end by 13 bases; junction bases not matched to a gene: 19. Germline values: CDR1 LNHNV, CDR2 YYDKDF (reference sequence). CDR3 length: 17 amino acids. CDR3 bases: TGTGCCACCAGCAGATCACCTATCGGACAGGGCAAGTCGGTTCAGTTCTTC. Translating it yields CATSRSPIGQGKSVQFF.

The J gene is TRBJ2-7, the V gene TRBV5-6; TRBD2 is a possible D gene (7 bases). This CDR3 has 15 residues. Germline assignment: CDR1 SGHDT and CDR2 YYEEEE. Trimming left V 4 bases short and J 3 bases short, with 17 bases between. CDR3 nucleotides: TGTGCCAGCAGCCGGATGGGGGGGACAAACTACGAGCAGTACTTC. The encoded protein is CASSRMGGTNYEQYF.

V is TRBV7-2 and J is TRBJ1-2, with D hard to call. The CDR3 totals 11 residues. Trimming left V 5 bases short and J 2 bases short, with 3 bases between. Looked up from germline, CDR1 is SGHTA and CDR2 is FQGNSA. CDR3 sequence (DNA): TGTGCCAGCAGCCTCAACTATGGCTACACCTTC. It specifies CASSLNYGYTF.

This clone was picked up a small number of times. The chain uses TRBV6-4 and TRBJ2-1; TRBD1 aligns across 7 bases. Germline V gene data show CDR1 as MRHNA and CDR2 as SNTAGT. V shed 2 bases and J 7 bases; nucleotides not matched to a gene: 5. The CDR3 runs to 14 residues. The CDR3 loop reads CASSDAPGGNEQFF. The CDR3 DNA reads as TGTGCCAGCAGTGACGCTCCAGGGGGAAATGAGCAGTTCTTC.

The rearrangement uses TRBV7-8 and TRBJ2-7; possibly TRBD1 or TRBD2 for D (5 bases each). Per the germline V gene, CDR1 is SGHVS and CDR2 is FQNEAQ. Deletions cut 9 bases from V and 7 bases from J, with 28 bases between. The CDR3 is 16 residues long. The CDR3 nucleotides are TGTGCCAGTAGTATATTACAGGCGGCAGGGACCTGGGAGCAGTACTTC. Translating it yields CASSILQAAGTWEQYF. Full variable domain (missing parts from reference TRBV7-8 and TRBJ2-7): GAGVSQSPRYKVAKRGQDVALRCDPISGHVSLFWYQQALGQGPEFLTYFQNEAQLDKSGLPSDRFFAERPEGSVSTLKIQRTQQEDSAVYLCASSILQAAGTWEQYFGPGTRLTVT.

CDR3 region: CASSLRDGPNYGYTF. CDR3 bases: TGTGCCAGCAGCCTTCGGGACGGGCCTAACTATGGCTACACCTTC. The J gene is TRBJ1-2, the V gene TRBV11-3; maybe TRBD1 (5 bases). CDR1 SGHNT and CDR2 YENEEA come from the germline V gene. The CDR3 consists of 15 residues. The V end was cut by 5 bases, the J end by 0 bases, with 13 bases between. Drawing the rest from reference TRBV11-3 and TRBJ1-2, the complete variable domain is EAGVVQSPRYKIIEKKQPVAFWCNPISGHNTLYWYLQNLGQGPELLIRYENEEAVDDSQLPKDRFSAERLKGVDSTLKIQPAELGDSAVYLCASSLRDGPNYGYTFGSGTRLTVV.

This clone was observed once. The CDR3 nucleotides are TGTGCCAGCAGTTACGGTGGGCGCGACACCGGGGAGCTGTTTTTT. This gives the protein CASSYGGRDTGELFF. The J gene is TRBJ2-2, the V gene TRBV6-6; D uncertain. Germline values: CDR1 MNHNY, CDR2 SVGAGI (reference sequence). V lost 2 bases to trimming and J lost 3 bases, with 10 bases between them. The CDR3 has 15 amino acids.

CDR3 DNA: TGTGCCAGCAGCTTGTCACGACAAATCTATGGCTACACCTTC. Residues: CASSLSRQIYGYTF. V and J are TRBV5-8 and TRBJ1-2; no definite D call. There are 14 residues in the CDR3. CDR1 is SGHTS, CDR2 YDEGEE, per germline. V dropped 1 base and J dropped 4 bases, with 11 bases sitting between them.

The table lists this clone with a few counts. The chain has TRBV6-1 and TRBJ2-2; 7 nucleotides align to TRBD1. The germline V gene encodes CDR1 MNHNS and CDR2 SASEGT. J was trimmed by 5 bases and V by 1 base; bases with no gene match: 4. CDR3 length: 15 amino acids. For the CDR3, the DNA is TGTGCCAGCAGTGAAGAGGCAGGGGGTACCGGGGAGCTGTTTTTT. Translated, it gives CASSEEAGGTGELFF.

The J gene is TRBJ2-7, the V gene TRBV7-2; 7 bases are shared with TRBD1. J was trimmed by 5 bases and V by 6 bases; bases with no gene match: 13. CDR3 size: 15 residues. Germline CDR1 and CDR2: SGHTA and FQGNSA. The CDR3: CASRPGTTGPHEQYF. CDR3 coding DNA: TGTGCCAGCAGACCAGGAACGACAGGGCCTCACGAGCAGTACTTC.

The rearrangement uses TRBV4-3 and TRBJ1-1, with D uncertain. With 0 bases removed from V and 10 bases from J, the gap between germline ends came to 12 bases. CDR3 length: 13 residues. CDR1 LGHNA and CDR2 YSLEER come from the germline V gene. The CDR3 region has the DNA TGCGCCAGCAGCCAAGATGTGCGGGCGGTAGCTTTCTTT. Protein: CASSQDVRAVAFF.

V gene TRBV11-3 combines with J gene TRBJ2-6; D is unresolved. V was shortened by 1 base and J by 3 bases, with 7 bases between the two germline ends. Germline loops: CDR1 SGHNT, CDR2 YENEEA. This CDR3 is built from 15 residues. This chain's CDR3 is CASSLVSSGANVLTF. The CDR3 DNA is TGTGCCAGCAGCTTAGTTTCGAGTGGGGCCAACGTCCTGACTTTC.